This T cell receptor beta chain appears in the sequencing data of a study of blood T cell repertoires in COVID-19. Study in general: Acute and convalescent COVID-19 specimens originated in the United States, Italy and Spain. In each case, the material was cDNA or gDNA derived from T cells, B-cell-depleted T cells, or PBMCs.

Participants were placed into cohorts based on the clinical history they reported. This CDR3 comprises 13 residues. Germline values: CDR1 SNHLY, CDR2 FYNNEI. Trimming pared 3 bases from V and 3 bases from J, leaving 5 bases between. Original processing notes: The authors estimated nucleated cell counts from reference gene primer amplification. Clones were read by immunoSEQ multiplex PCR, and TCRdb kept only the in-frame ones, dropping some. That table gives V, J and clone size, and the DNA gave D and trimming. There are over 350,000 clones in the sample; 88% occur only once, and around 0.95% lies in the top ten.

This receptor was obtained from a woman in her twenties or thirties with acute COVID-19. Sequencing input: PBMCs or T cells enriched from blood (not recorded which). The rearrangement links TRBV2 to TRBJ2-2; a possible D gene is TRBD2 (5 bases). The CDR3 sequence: CASSEDYTGELFF. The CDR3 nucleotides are TGTGCCAGCAGTGAGGACTACACCGGGGAGCTGTTTTTT.